This TCR beta chain was recorded in a study of tumor-infiltrating lymphocytes in primary liver carcinoma. The study's findings and limits: Tumor-adjacent and tumor-blood pairs showed less overlap than tumor region pairs.

Priming with a constant-region primer yielded TCR beta cDNA from around 0.45 ug total RNA. Employing slightly modified ARM-PCR, three nested multiplex PCR rounds were run, and these gave rise to the TCR beta libraries. The two initial PCR rounds, approximately 10 cycles each, used TRBV1-TRBV30 forward and C-beta reverse primers. TCRdb re-derived calls from the multiplex PCR reads in MiXCR, one entry per CDR3 protein. The data show around 70,000 distinct CDR3 sequences, approximately 74% seen once. The source material, about 19-30 mg of unsorted bulk tissue, was used to co-extract RNA and DNA. CDR3 length equals 17 residues. Germline CDR1 reads MNHEY; CDR2 reads SVGAGI. Worth noting for this clonotype: Its antigen remains unidentified. The junction and the germline gene differ at one end; a read error may be behind it.

The sequencing sample was made of liver tumor tissue from sampling region 4. Subset here: tumor region T4, right-lateral pole. This sequence was found in a man aged 35 to 55 with primary liver carcinoma and hepatitis B virus infection. The chain recombines TRBV6-5 with TRBJ2-1, with 8 positions matching TRBD2. CDR3 coding DNA: TGTGTCAGCAGTTACTTTTCCGGGACTAGTGGCTACAATGAGCAGTTCTTC. Translating it yields CVSSYFSGTSGYNEQFF.